This T cell receptor (beta chain) was recorded in a study of CD8+ T cells in alopecia areata. Whole-study results and caveats: Sharing of TCR sequences between patients (possibly for HLA-related reasons) was less clear than in mice. Scalp lesions, especially in alopecia totalis/universalis, had higher clonality than normal scalp.

After isolation, RNA underwent reverse transcription to generate cDNA as the sequencing template. Repertoires were generated with immunoSEQ multiplex PCR, while TCRdb's copy carries only in-frame clones and drops some. The repertoire holds 95,000 to 150,000 clones, with roughly 50% as singletons. The germline CDR1 and CDR2 sequences are MNHEY and SMNVEV (reference sequence). With V trimmed by 5 bases and J by 3 bases, 8 bases remained unmatched. This CDR3 has 15 amino acids. This clone has more than one count but fewer than ten. Its antigen is as yet unknown. This rearrangement joins TRBV27 to TRBJ2-3; 7 bases fit TRBD2. The receptor was isolated from a human donor with alopecia areata. Sequenced: NKG2D-low CD8+ T cells sorted from blood. In nucleotides, the CDR3 is TGTGCCAGCAGTCACCTCGGGCGGGAGACAGATACGCAGTATTTT. Translating it yields CASSHLGRETDTQYF.